This T cell receptor beta chain came from a study of cytomegalovirus exposure and HLA in healthy donors (dated by TCRdb to about 2017). Background on the whole study: According to an earlier analysis of several hundred of the donors, some 180 million T cells yielded 100 million or so unique TCR beta sequences and about 300 Gb of sequence data. About 300 gigabases of sequencing data and 80 million or so unique TCR sequences were included in an early release covering roughly 600 HLA-typed donors. Of the roughly 430 genotyped donors, around 81% fell in the genetic ancestry cluster associated with self-reported Caucasian donors. The study was designed to test whether signatures of past pathogen exposure could be identified by cataloging public T cell receptors. Using immunosequencing, the study profiled T cell repertoires from fewer than 700 subjects and related those repertoires to cytomegalovirus serostatus. A separate validation cohort of about 110 different subjects was used in addition to the 666-subject first cohort. To predict cytomegalovirus infection status, the study combined high-throughput TCR immunosequencing, statistical association of individual TCRs with disease status, and machine learning. A later analysis re-analyzed previously published TCR beta repertoires from 600 to 850 donors and added high-resolution HLA genotyping to study TCR occurrence patterns. Rather than drawing on any new phenotypic data, the later analysis identified candidate immune exposures from TCR beta sequences and the way those sequences occurred across donors. An earlier analysis of 450 to 750 of the donors used high-throughput TCR beta sequencing to judge whether each TCR beta V gene segment behaved as functional or pseudogenic. Donor age, sex, ethnicity and CMV serostatus were compiled together with the repertoire data. A later genetic analysis took genome-wide SNP genotypes for about 55% of the roughly 670 donors and used that subset as a discovery cohort. Every repertoire in the discovery cohort had been generated on one and the same sequencing platform. HLA typing included class I and class II loci at four-digit resolution. Typing coverage varied by locus: roughly 620-640 donors for A, B, C, DRB1 and DQB1; around 560 for DQA1; about 600 for DPA1; approximately 470 for DPB1. Because of strong linkage in the cohort, roughly 5 DR-DQ haplotypes were treated as single units for association and clustering. Across 300 to 400 genotyped donors of the cohort, an average of 235,054 unique TCR beta nucleotide sequences per donor were sequenced, and approximately 19% of those sequences were non-productive.

The cohort comprised hundreds of healthy bone marrow donors. At the time of sampling, every cohort member was nominally healthy, though immune exposures that went unrecorded were likely present. The donor tested CMV seropositive and was one of the 289 seropositive cohort members. Each donor provided a peripheral blood sample, and peripheral blood mononuclear cells were used for TCR beta sequencing. The Qiagen DNeasy Blood Extraction Kit was used to extract genomic DNA from the blood cell samples. The protocol used for the library was the immunoSEQ multiplex PCR assay. For the multiplex PCR, a mixture combining 60 forward primers for TCR Vbeta segments and 13 reverse primers for TCR Jbeta segments was used. The CDR3 region of rearranged TCR beta genes was amplified from genomic DNA by a multiplex PCR assay. On the Illumina HiSeq System, the amplified TCR beta libraries were sequenced as 87-base-pair reads. The study's processing was this. A later analysis counted about 80 million unique TCR beta chains across the approximately 700 repertoires, and around 9.9 million of these chains were shared by at least two donors. A nearest-neighbor algorithm error-corrected the raw reads and collapsed the reads into unique sequences, merging closely related sequences to remove PCR and sequencing errors. CDR3 sequences were aligned to IMGT reference sequences to assign V, D and J gene segments. For a sequence to be retained, a match of at least six nucleotides to both a V gene segment and a J gene segment was required. Rearrangements were classified as productive when the CDR3 lacked stop codons and remained in frame with V and J, and all other rearrangements were classified as non-productive. CDR3 was defined by IMGT convention, running from the second conserved V-encoded cysteine to the conserved J-encoded phenylalanine. Sequences without an unambiguous match to a single V gene segment were excluded from the earlier analysis of about 600 of the donors. In an earlier analysis of roughly 600 of the donors, a V segment was called functional when productive rearrangements were above 56.7%, and segregating when the standard deviation between donors exceeded 5%. A statistical classification framework was developed to diagnose cytomegalovirus status using the catalog of TCR beta chain sequences. V and J gene assignment, in a later analysis, came from comparing TCR nucleotide sequences with IMGT/GENE-DB human TR gene sequences. Using the TCRdist pipeline, a later analysis assigned CDR3 sequences along with most-parsimonious VDJ recombination scenarios. In a later analysis, every TCR beta chain was defined by the combination of its CDR3 amino acid sequence and its V-gene family, and reads without a unique V-gene family were dropped. A later analysis removed over 500 highly shared, low-generation-probability nucleotide sequences to deal with suspected cross-contamination and a sequencing artifact. A later analysis calculated a clonal expansion index for each public chain from normalized within-repertoire ranks of inferred template counts. A later analysis computed generation probabilities with a VDJ recombination model fitted to out-of-frame rearrangements, and checked the results against IGoR. In a later analysis, hypergeometric tests were used to score TCR-TCR, TCR-HLA and TCR-CMV co-occurrence, with a repertoire-size bias correction applied to TCR pairs. In a later analysis, false discovery rates were estimated by permuting HLA or CMV assignments 20 times. In a later analysis, co-occurring TCRs were grouped with DBSCAN, and TCRdist sequence similarity was added when clustering was performed within HLA-allele-positive subsets. Repertoires with fewer than 30,000 or more than 120,000 public chains were left out of co-occurrence clustering, as were a handful of repertoires with anomalous nucleotide sharing. TCRdb stores this immuneACCESS table with in-frame sequences only. Part of the clones is absent; in the studies checked, under half of the shortfall reflects unresolved V genes, and no reason is known for the rest. Clone size and the V and J calls come from that table; the DNA yielded D and trimming. Counted in this sample were around 150,000 clones; around 86% of them appeared once. Together, the top ten hold approximately 0.87% of the sample.

As for this clone: Its antigen is unknown. No base quality values were provided; no much bigger clone lies one nucleotide off.

General study outcomes and caveats: Linkage disequilibrium might explain the correlated functional status among segregating V segments, but an unknown experimental factor could not be ruled out. A later analysis reported that several top co-occurrence clusters appeared linked to parvovirus B19, influenza, CMV and Epstein-Barr virus. Because HLA typing was missing for some donors at each locus, association tests included only the typed subset. In an earlier analysis of more than 450 of the donors, most TCR beta V segments were observed in productive rearrangements about 87% or about 30% of the time, broadly matching IMGT annotations. Some IMGT-functional V segments, including TRBV6-2 and TRBV6-3, could not be told apart with the 87-base-pair reads, so those segments were excluded. A later analysis found that most CMV-associated TCR beta chains appeared HLA-restricted, with HLA associations seemingly driven largely by CMV exposure. When HLA alleles, especially DR and DQ, strongly co-occurred, TCR associations were difficult to assign to individual alleles. The classifier was reported to diagnose cytomegalovirus status with high specificity and sensitivity in both the original cohort and the validation cohort. The study gave a list of more than 150 TCR beta chains associated with cytomegalovirus. According to a later genetic analysis, donors in an Asian-associated ancestry cluster had fewer N-insertions in productive TCRs than the approximately 710-donor mean. A cluster of highly shared sequence variants was judged likely to represent a technical artifact of the sequencing pipeline. Specific HLA alleles were associated with roughly 17,000 TCR beta sequences at a false discovery rate of 0.05 in a later analysis. Fewer than 20 rarely observed V segments, including chromosome 9 orphons, were excluded from the earlier analysis of approximately 500 of the donors because counts were too low. In a later analysis, HLA-associated TCR beta chains were found to be more clonally expanded and to have lower generation probabilities than equally common non-associated chains. In vitro tests confirmed that a few of the cytomegalovirus-associated TCR beta chains recognize cytomegalovirus antigens. A later analysis found that TCR association rates varied across HLA loci, with DRB1 alleles showing the most associated TCRs and HLA-C alleles the fewest. The cohort was sequenced for TCR beta chains only, and without alpha or paired-chain data the features that could be detected were limited. The authors suggested that the approach could potentially be generalized to other disease states and immunological phenotypes. An association between a missense DCLRE1C variant and V-gene and J-gene trimming of TCR beta chains was found in a later genetic analysis and replicated in an independent cohort. Immune exposure information for the cohort was limited to CMV serostatus. Sequencing depth was assumed to be roughly uniform across donors in the presence/absence analyses, though that assumption may not hold. Most TCR sequences were seen in very few donors, while some public TCRs were found in many individuals. A further reported finding was that TCR beta sequences accurately predicted the HLA-A and HLA-B alleles for most subjects in the first cohort.

V is clipped by 1 base and J by 3 bases, and the sequence between their germline boundaries is 15 bases long. In the germline V gene, CDR1 corresponds to SQVTM and CDR2 to ANQGSEA. Reading from cysteine to phenylalanine, the CDR3 counts 15 amino acids. Of the read, only the CDR3 DNA is kept; its 45 bases are in frame from base 1. Sequenced material: PBMCs. The chain is encoded by TRBV29-1 joined to TRBJ1-1; TRBD1 is possibly the D segment (5 matching bases). The clonotype originates from a girl aged 2 to 10 in good health and CMV-seropositive. CDR3 protein: CSVEGGGVEDTEAFF. The nucleotides read TGCAGCGTTGAAGGAGGAGGGGTCGAGGACACTGAAGCTTTCTTT.